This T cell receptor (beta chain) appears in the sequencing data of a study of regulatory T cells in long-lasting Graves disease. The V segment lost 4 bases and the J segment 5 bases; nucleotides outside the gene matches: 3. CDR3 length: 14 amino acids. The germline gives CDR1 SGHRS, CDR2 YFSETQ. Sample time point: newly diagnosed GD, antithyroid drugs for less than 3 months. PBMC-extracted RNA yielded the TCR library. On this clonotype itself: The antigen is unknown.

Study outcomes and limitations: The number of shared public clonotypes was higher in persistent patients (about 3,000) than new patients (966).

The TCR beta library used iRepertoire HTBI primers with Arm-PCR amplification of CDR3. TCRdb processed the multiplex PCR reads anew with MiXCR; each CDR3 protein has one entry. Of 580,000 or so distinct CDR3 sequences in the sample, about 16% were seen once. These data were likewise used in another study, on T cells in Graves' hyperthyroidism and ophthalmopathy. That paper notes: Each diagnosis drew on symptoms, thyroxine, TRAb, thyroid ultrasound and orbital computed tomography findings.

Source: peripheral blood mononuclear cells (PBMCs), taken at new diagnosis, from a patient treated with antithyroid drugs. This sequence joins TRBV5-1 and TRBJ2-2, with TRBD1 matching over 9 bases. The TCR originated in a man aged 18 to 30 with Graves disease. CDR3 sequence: CASSGQGLTGELFF. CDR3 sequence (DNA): TGCGCCAGCAGCGGACAGGGGCTTACCGGGGAGCTGTTTTTT. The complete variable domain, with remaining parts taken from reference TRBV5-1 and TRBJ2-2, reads KAGVTQTPRYLIKTRGQQVTLSCSPISGHRSVSWYQQTPGQGLQFLFEYFSETQRNKGNFPGRFSGRQFSNSRSEMNVSTLELGDSALYLCASSGQGLTGELFFGEGSRLTVL.